This T cell receptor (beta chain) was retrieved from a study of cytomegalovirus exposure and HLA in healthy donors. The study, taken as a whole, reports: Investigators reported around 150 TCR beta chains as tied to cytomegalovirus. Specificity of three CMV-associated chains for CMV antigens was verified in vitro. Researchers reported from a later analysis that most CMV-associated TCR beta chains appeared HLA-restricted. Sequencing depth across donors, presence/absence analyses assumed, was roughly uniform.

As concerns this clone: Its antigen is as yet unknown.

The CDR3 is 14 residues long. Germline V gene data show CDR1 as MNHEY and CDR2 as SVGAGI. J gave up 5 bases and V 4 bases, and 2 bases lay outside the gene matches. The PCR had 60 Vbeta and 13 Jbeta primers. The method was immunoSEQ multiplex PCR; TCRdb's version includes in-frame clones alone and lacks a portion of them. The data hold about 87,000 clones, with roughly 70% observed a single time. The sequenced sample consisted of PBMCs. The chain combines TRBV6-5 with TRBJ2-3, with 11 nucleotides matching TRBD2. The origin of this receptor is a man aged 25 to 40 in good health and CMV-seropositive. DNA for the CDR3: TGTGCCAGCAGTTTAGCGGGGGGGATAGATACGCAGTATTTT. It specifies CASSLAGGIDTQYF.